The 28 T cell receptor beta chains below all came from one sample that was sequenced in a study of T cell responses to AZD1222 COVID-19 vaccine. Sequencing was performed with immunoSEQ multiplex PCR; in TCRdb, only in-frame clones are kept and a portion is missing. This sample yields 130,000 or so clones, of which less than 95% are seen a single time; approximately 8% belongs to the top ten. Here the sequenced sample was peripheral blood, taken 28 days after the second dose of the MenACWY control vaccine. These receptors all stem from an adult who received the MenACWY meningococcal vaccine as a control.

This clone appeared a single time. V and J are TRBV28 and TRBJ2-7; D call uncertain. Germline V gene data show CDR1 as MDHEN and CDR2 as SYDVKM. V lost 7 bases to trimming and J lost 7 bases, with 20 bases between them. The CDR3 sequence is 14 residues long. The CDR3 sequence: CASTLPTKPWEQYF. CDR3 nucleotides: TGTGCCAGCACTCTCCCGACAAAACCCTGGGAGCAGTACTTC.

This clone came up a few times. DNA of the CDR3: TGTGCCAGCAGCCAGACTAGCGGGGTTGAGACCCAGTACTTC. The encoded protein is CASSQTSGVETQYF. The V gene is TRBV7-2, the J gene TRBJ2-5; the match to TRBD2 covers 11 bases. After removal of 5 bases from V and 5 bases from J, the junction contained 4 bases not matched to a gene. From germline, CDR1 is SGHTA and CDR2 FQGNSA. The CDR3 sequence is 14 residues long.

The rearrangement uses TRBV19 and TRBJ2-5, with D possibly being TRBD1 (6 bases). CDR1 is LNHDA and CDR2 is SQIVND in the germline V gene (reference sequence). This CDR3 has 14 amino acids. Trimming took 9 bases from V and 4 from J, leaving 18 bases between them. In DNA, the CDR3 is TGTGCCAGCCAGGGCAGGGGTAGTAGAGAGACCCAGTACTTC. Protein: CASQGRGSRETQYF.

This clone was seen a single time. The chain couples TRBV9 to TRBJ1-6; D is unclear. V lost 3 bases to trimming and J lost 6 bases, with 10 bases between them. Germline V gene sequence: CDR1 SGDLS, CDR2 YYNGEE. This CDR3 is 14 amino acids long. CDR3 sequence (DNA): TGTGCCAGCAGCGACCTCCCCCCTAATTCACCCCTCCACTTT. Its protein is CASSDLPPNSPLHF.

V is TRBV5-1 and J is TRBJ2-7, with D perhaps matching TRBD1 (5 bases). Trimming stripped 0 bases from V and 4 bases from J, with 14 bases between. Germline values: CDR1 SGHRS, CDR2 YFSETQ. This CDR3 spans 15 amino acids. The CDR3 protein is CASSLAAGSPYEQYF. DNA for the CDR3: TGCGCCAGCAGCTTGGCGGCAGGGTCTCCTTACGAGCAGTACTTC.

The CDR3 coding sequence is TGTGCCAGCAGTTTAAAAGAGACCCAGTACTTC. It yields the protein CASSLKETQYF. This chain links TRBV12-3 or TRBV12-4 with TRBJ2-5; D gene ambiguous. V lost 2 bases to trimming and J lost 3 bases, with 1 base between them. The CDR3 is made up of 11 amino acids.

The rearrangement uses TRBV5-5 and TRBJ1-2, with a tentative D call TRBD1 (5 bases). Germline assignment: CDR1 SGHKS and CDR2 YYEKEE (reference sequence). V lost 4 bases to trimming and J lost 4 bases, with 29 bases between them. This CDR3 comprises 19 residues. CDR3 sequence (DNA): TGTGCCAGCAGCACTCCCCCCCAGGGAACGGGGGTTGGGGTCTATGGCTACACCTTC. Its translation: CASSTPPQGTGVGVYGYTF.

This clone appeared a single time. The genes are TRBV28 and TRBJ2-1, with unresolved D. V lost 2 bases to trimming and J lost 4 bases, with 12 bases between them. CDR1 and CDR2 (germline): MDHEN, SYDVKM. The length of the CDR3 is 15 residues. CDR3 region: CASSLGDSPYNEQFF. The DNA of the CDR3 is TGTGCCAGCAGTTTAGGTGATTCTCCTTACAATGAGCAGTTCTTC.

This clone came up once. V gene TRBV6-5 combines with J gene TRBJ2-3; 8 bases map to TRBD1. CDR1 is MNHEY, CDR2 SVGAGI, per germline. The CDR3 is 15 amino acids. After removal of 5 bases from V and 2 bases from J, the junction contained 6 bases not matched to a gene. The CDR3 DNA reads as TGTGCCAGCAGTCAGATACAGGGGGTCACAGATACGCAGTATTTT. Amino acids: CASSQIQGVTDTQYF.

The CDR3 here is CASSARQNYSNQPQHF. The CDR3 nucleotides are TGTGCCAGCAGCGCGAGACAGAACTATAGCAATCAGCCCCAGCATTTT. The chain recombines TRBV7-9 with TRBJ1-5, with D possibly TRBD1 on 5 matching bases. Germline lookup yields CDR1 SEHNR and CDR2 FQNEAQ (reference sequence). The CDR3 consists of 16 residues. The ends were cut back, 5 bases at V and 0 bases at J, with 14 bases in the middle. The complete variable domain, with remaining parts taken from reference TRBV7-9 and TRBJ1-5, reads DTGVSQNPRHKITKRGQNVTFRCDPISEHNRLYWYRQTLGQGPEFLTYFQNEAQLEKSRLLSDRFSAERPKGSFSTLEIQRTEQGDSAMYLCASSARQNYSNQPQHFGDGTRLSIL.

This chain joins TRBV6-2 or TRBV6-3 and TRBJ2-1; 7 positions agree with TRBD1. The germline CDR1 and CDR2 sequences are MNHEY and SVGEGT. The CDR3 sequence is 16 residues long. The V segment lost 2 bases and the J segment 6 bases; nucleotides outside the gene matches: 10. The CDR3 here is CASSYPQGVRANEQFF. The CDR3 coding sequence is TGTGCCAGCAGTTACCCCCAGGGGGTTAGGGCCAATGAGCAGTTCTTC.

The chain uses TRBV3-1 (or the pseudogene TRBV3-2) and TRBJ1-6; possibly TRBD1 for D (5 bases). Germline CDR1 LGHDT, CDR2 YNNKEL (reference sequence). Trimming shortened V by 0 bases and J by 5 bases, and 5 bases separated the two germline ends. This CDR3 region has 14 residues. The CDR3 nucleotides read TGTGCCAGCAGCCAAGAAGGGGATAATTCACCCCTCCACTTT. This translates into CASSQEGDNSPLHF.

The genes are TRBV5-1 and TRBJ2-5; 11 bases align to TRBD1. The CDR3 length is 15 residues. In germline, CDR1 is SGHRS, CDR2 YFSETQ. Unmatched junction bases numbered 2, after V lost 0 bases and J lost 4 bases. Here the CDR3 reads CASSLAGTGGETQYF. CDR3 nucleotides: TGCGCCAGCAGCTTGGCAGGGACAGGGGGAGAGACCCAGTACTTC. The whole variable domain, filled in from reference TRBV5-1 and TRBJ2-5, reads KAGVTQTPRYLIKTRGQQVTLSCSPISGHRSVSWYQQTPGQGLQFLFEYFSETQRNKGNFPGRFSGRQFSNSRSEMNVSTLELGDSALYLCASSLAGTGGETQYFGPGTRLLVL.

The J gene is TRBJ2-1, the V gene TRBV14; TRBD2 is a possible D gene (5 bases). Germline CDR1 is SGHDN and CDR2 is FVKESK. This CDR3 has 15 residues. With 2 bases removed from V and 4 bases from J, the gap between germline ends came to 12 bases. CDR3 loop: CASSQKVGAYNEQFF. CDR3 in DNA: TGTGCCAGCAGCCAAAAGGTGGGAGCGTACAATGAGCAGTTCTTC.

The genes are TRBV5-1 and TRBJ2-5; 7 nucleotides align to TRBD2. After removal of 2 bases from V and 4 bases from J, the junction contained 8 bases not matched to a gene. Germline lookup yields CDR1 SGHRS and CDR2 YFSETQ. The CDR3 is made up of 15 amino acids. CDR3 DNA: TGCGCCAGCAGCTTAATAGCGGGCGTGGGAGAGACCCAGTACTTC. It encodes CASSLIAGVGETQYF.

This chain uses TRBV7-9 with TRBJ2-3; TRBD2 agrees at 13 bases. The CDR3 spans 15 residues. The trim removed 4 bases at V and 4 bases at J, leaving 2 bases unmatched. From germline, CDR1 is SEHNR and CDR2 FQNEAQ (reference sequence). The CDR3: CASSSTSGGADTQYF. The CDR3 DNA follows: TGTGCCAGCAGCTCAACTAGCGGGGGGGCAGATACGCAGTATTTT.

The chain uses TRBV28 and TRBJ1-2, with D unresolved. Trimming took 5 bases from V and 2 from J, leaving 27 bases between them. Germline V gene sequence: CDR1 MDHEN, CDR2 SYDVKM. This CDR3 comprises 19 residues. This chain's CDR3 is CASSPTQGLTSIPNYGYTF. The CDR3 coding sequence is TGTGCCAGCAGTCCTACTCAAGGATTAACTAGTATCCCGAACTATGGCTACACCTTC.

The rearrangement uses TRBV11-1 and TRBJ2-7; no definite D call. Germline CDR1 and CDR2: SGHAT and FQDESV (reference sequence). With 2 bases removed from V and 3 bases from J, the gap between germline ends came to 14 bases. This CDR3 spans 15 amino acids. The CDR3: CASSLQVLGDYEQYF. Written as DNA, the CDR3 is TGTGCCAGCAGCTTACAGGTGTTAGGAGACTACGAGCAGTACTTC. Full variable domain (outside the CDR3, taken from reference TRBV11-1 and TRBJ2-7): EAEVAQSPRYKITEKSQAVAFWCDPISGHATLYWYRQILGQGPELLVQFQDESVVDDSQLPKDRFSAERLKGVDSTLKIQPAELGDSAMYLCASSLQVLGDYEQYFGPGTRLTVT.

The chain couples TRBV6-5 to TRBJ2-3, with D maybe TRBD1 (6 bases). CDR1 and CDR2 from the germline V gene are MNHEY and SVGAGI. V was pared by 6 bases and J by 0 bases, with 10 bases between. CDR3 size: 14 residues. Here the CDR3 reads CASRTGPSTDTQYF. The CDR3 DNA sequence: TGTGCCAGCAGAACAGGGCCTAGCACAGATACGCAGTATTTT.

This chain connects TRBV9 to TRBJ2-3; D not resolved. The V end lost 0 bases, the J end lost 5 bases, and 4 bases lay between the germline ends. This CDR3 is 12 amino acids long. Germline CDR1 SGDLS, CDR2 YYNGEE. CDR3: CASSVAEDTQYF. CDR3 coding DNA: TGTGCCAGCAGCGTAGCCGAAGATACGCAGTATTTT.

Here the CDR3 reads CASGEQGGDYGYTF. CDR3 nucleotide sequence: TGTGCCAGCGGGGAACAGGGTGGTGACTATGGCTACACCTTC. The chain joins TRBV25-1 to TRBJ1-2, with D perhaps matching TRBD1 (6 bases). The CDR3 has 14 amino acids. The germline CDR1 and CDR2 sequences are MGHDK and SYGVNS. V was cut by 8 bases and J by 3 bases, with 16 bases left in between.

V is TRBV19 and J is TRBJ2-3; tentative D call: TRBD2 (5 bases). V dropped 7 bases and J dropped 0 bases, with 11 bases sitting between them. CDR3 length: 14 amino acids. CDR1 and CDR2 from the germline V gene are LNHDA and SQIVND (reference sequence). The CDR3 region is CASTATTSTDTQYF. Here the CDR3 DNA reads TGTGCCAGTACCGCGACTACTAGCACAGATACGCAGTATTTT.

The chain links TRBV28 to TRBJ2-7; D could derive from TRBD1 or TRBD2 (6 bases each). The V end lost 6 bases, the J end lost 0 bases, and 18 bases lay between the germline ends. The CDR3 has 16 residues. Germline CDR1 is MDHEN and CDR2 is SYDVKM. The CDR3 DNA sequence: TGTGCCAGCAGCACGGGGGCTTCTAGGAGCTCCTACGAGCAGTACTTC. It is translated as CASSTGASRSSYEQYF.

The genes are TRBV15 and TRBJ2-7, with 12 bases aligning to TRBD1. This CDR3 is 18 amino acids long. The junction had 12 bases not matched to a gene; V was cut back by 1 base and J by 5 bases. Germline V gene sequence: CDR1 LNHNV, CDR2 YYDKDF (reference sequence). The chain's CDR3 is CATSRGGQGARVGNEQYF. The CDR3 DNA is TGTGCCACCAGCAGAGGGGGACAGGGGGCGAGAGTGGGAAACGAGCAGTACTTC. Complete variable domain (other parts from reference TRBV15 and TRBJ2-7): DAMVIQNPRYQVTQFGKPVTLSCSQTLNHNVMYWYQQKSSQAPKLLFHYYDKDFNNEADTPDNFQSRRPNTSFCFLDIRSPGLGDTAMYLCATSRGGQGARVGNEQYFGPGTRLTVT.

The rearrangement links TRBV6-5 to TRBJ2-5; 10 nucleotides align to TRBD1. The CDR3 has 16 amino acids. The ends lost 3 bases at V and 0 bases at J; junction bases unmatched: 4. CDR1 and CDR2 (germline): MNHEY, SVGAGI. CDR3 nucleotides: TGTGCCAGCAGTTATGGACAGGGGGATCACCAAGAGACCCAGTACTTC. As protein: CASSYGQGDHQETQYF.

The genes are TRBV7-2 and TRBJ2-2, with D uncertain. The CDR3 is made up of 15 amino acids. Looked up from germline, CDR1 is SGHTA and CDR2 is FQGNSA. The germline V and J ends were trimmed by 4 bases and 4 bases, with 13 bases remaining between them. The CDR3 DNA follows: TGTGCCAGCAGCTCCTCCCGGGCTCCCACCGGGGAGCTGTTTTTT. This encodes CASSSSRAPTGELFF.

This chain links TRBV4-3 with TRBJ2-1; maybe TRBD2 (6 bases). Germline CDR1 reads LGHNA; CDR2 reads YSLEER. V lost 0 bases and J 15 bases, leaving 18 bases between the germline ends. This CDR3 region has 14 residues. In DNA, the CDR3 is TGCGCCAGCAGCCAAGACGGGGGTTTGGATCCACCGTTCTTC. Translated, it gives CASSQDGGLDPPFF.

This clone is a singleton in its sample. This chain uses TRBV3-1 (or the pseudogene TRBV3-2) with TRBJ2-1, with 11 bases aligning to TRBD1. Germline CDR1 is LGHDT and CDR2 is YNNKEL (reference sequence). Losses at the gene ends were 5 bases for V and 9 bases for J; bases not matched to a gene: 12. CDR3 size: 16 residues. CDR3 sequence (DNA): TGTGCCAGCAGCTACTCCGTGGACAGGGGGCGCGTTGAGCAGTTCTTC. Amino acid sequence: CASSYSVDRGRVEQFF.